This section outlines one T cell receptor beta chain sequence together with its context. Its antigen remains unidentified. Other autoimmune diseases, uncontrolled infections, pregnancy or lactation ruled patients out of participation. The PBMCs had their origin in 7.5 to 10 ml of fresh peripheral blood. This entry is derived from a study of Graves' ophthalmopathy and Graves' hyperthyroidism. Whole-study findings and limits: Most thyroid-expanded clonotypes exceeding 0.001 frequency were also found in blood. Using 13 signatures, a model distinguished ophthalmopathy from stable hyperthyroidism, reaching about 85% sensitivity and around 81% specificity.

V lost 0 bases, J lost 4 bases, and 9 bases lay in between. The CDR3 runs to 14 residues. Germline V gene lookup returns CDR1 WNHNN and CDR2 SYGVQD (reference sequence). TCR beta CDR3 regions were amplified from RNA transcripts. HTBI-primed RT-PCR formed the first round, and a multiplex PCR formed the second. TCRdb recomputed calls from the multiplex PCR reads with MiXCR, one row per CDR3 protein. The table records 260,000 or so distinct CDR3 sequences, around 42% of them present only once. This chain links TRBV10-1 with TRBJ1-1; no clear D gene. The sequencing sample was made of peripheral blood. The TCR originated in an adult man with Graves' ophthalmopathy. In nucleotides, the CDR3 is TGCGCCAGCAGTGAGTCGAATGGGCCCACTGAAGCTTTCTTT. Protein product: CASSESNGPTEAFF.